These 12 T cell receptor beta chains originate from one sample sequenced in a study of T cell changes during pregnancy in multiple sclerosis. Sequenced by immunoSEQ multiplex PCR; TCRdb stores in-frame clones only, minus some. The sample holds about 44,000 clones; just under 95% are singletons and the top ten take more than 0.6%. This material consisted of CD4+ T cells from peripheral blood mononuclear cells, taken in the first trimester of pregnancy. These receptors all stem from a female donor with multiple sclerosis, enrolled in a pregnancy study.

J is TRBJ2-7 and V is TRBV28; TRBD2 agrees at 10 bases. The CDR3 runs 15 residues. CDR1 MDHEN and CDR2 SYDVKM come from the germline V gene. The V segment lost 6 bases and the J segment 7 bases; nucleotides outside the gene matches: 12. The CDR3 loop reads CASSRSSGRPWEQYF. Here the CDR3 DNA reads TGTGCCAGCAGCCGCTCTAGCGGGAGACCTTGGGAGCAGTACTTC.

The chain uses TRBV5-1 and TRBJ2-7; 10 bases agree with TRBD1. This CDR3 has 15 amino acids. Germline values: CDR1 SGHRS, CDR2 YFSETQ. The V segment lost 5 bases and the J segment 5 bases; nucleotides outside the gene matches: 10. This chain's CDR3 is CASSRNQGTGDEQYF. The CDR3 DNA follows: TGCGCCAGCAGTCGAAATCAGGGGACAGGGGACGAGCAGTACTTC. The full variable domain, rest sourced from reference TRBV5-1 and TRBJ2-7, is KAGVTQTPRYLIKTRGQQVTLSCSPISGHRSVSWYQQTPGQGLQFLFEYFSETQRNKGNFPGRFSGRQFSNSRSEMNVSTLELGDSALYLCASSRNQGTGDEQYFGPGTRLTVT.

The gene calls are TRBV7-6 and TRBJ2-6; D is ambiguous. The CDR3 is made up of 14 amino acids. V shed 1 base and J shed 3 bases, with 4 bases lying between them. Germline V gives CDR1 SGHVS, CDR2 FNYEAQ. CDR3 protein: CASSLGDGANVLTF. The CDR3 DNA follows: TGTGCCAGCAGCTTAGGCGATGGGGCCAACGTCCTGACTTTC.

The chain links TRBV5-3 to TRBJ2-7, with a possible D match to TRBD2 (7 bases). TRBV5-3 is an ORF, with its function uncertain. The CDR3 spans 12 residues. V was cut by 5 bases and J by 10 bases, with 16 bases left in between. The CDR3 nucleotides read TGTGCCAGAAGGTGGGGGCTAGCGGTCCAGTACTTC. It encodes CARRWGLAVQYF.

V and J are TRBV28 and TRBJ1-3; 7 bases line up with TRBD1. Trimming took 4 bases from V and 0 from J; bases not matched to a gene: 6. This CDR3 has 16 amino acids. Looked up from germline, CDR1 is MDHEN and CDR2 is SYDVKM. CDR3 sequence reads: CASSSTGAYSGNTIYF. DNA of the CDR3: TGTGCCAGCAGTTCAACAGGGGCCTACTCTGGAAACACCATATATTTT.

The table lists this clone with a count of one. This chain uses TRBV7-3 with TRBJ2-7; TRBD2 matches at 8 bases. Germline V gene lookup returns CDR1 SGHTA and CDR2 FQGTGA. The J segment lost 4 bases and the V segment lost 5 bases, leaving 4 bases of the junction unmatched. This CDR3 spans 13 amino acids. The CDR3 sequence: CASSRTSPYEQYF. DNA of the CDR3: TGTGCCAGCAGCCGGACTAGCCCTTACGAGCAGTACTTC. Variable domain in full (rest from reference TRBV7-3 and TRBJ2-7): GAGVSQTPSNKVTEKGKYVELRCDPISGHTALYWYRQSLGQGPEFLIYFQGTGAADDSGLPNDRFFAVRPEGSVSTLKIQRTERGDSAVYLCASSRTSPYEQYFGPGTRLTVT.

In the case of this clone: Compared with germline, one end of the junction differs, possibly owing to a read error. The CDR3 sequence: CASMMTGTEAFF. CDR3 bases: TGTGCTAGTATGATGACCGGGACAGAAGCTTTCTTT. The rearrangement links TRBV19 to TRBJ1-1, with D tentatively TRBD1 (6 bases). The CDR3 covers 12 residues. CDR1 is LNHDA and CDR2 is SQIVND in the germline V gene (reference sequence).

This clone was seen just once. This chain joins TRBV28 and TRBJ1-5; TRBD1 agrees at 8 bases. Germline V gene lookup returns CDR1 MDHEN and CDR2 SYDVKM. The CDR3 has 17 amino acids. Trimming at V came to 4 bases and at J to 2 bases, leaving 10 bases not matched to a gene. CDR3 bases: TGTGCCAGCAGTTGGCTGGCTACAGGGGGAGGCAATCAGCCCCAGCATTTT. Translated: CASSWLATGGGNQPQHF.

CDR3 amino acids: CASGLTSRDEQYF. The CDR3 DNA is TGTGCCAGCGGGCTGACTAGTCGGGACGAGCAGTACTTC. The gene calls are TRBV28 and TRBJ2-7, with D perhaps TRBD2 (6 bases). The CDR3 consists of 13 residues. Trimming took off 8 bases at V and 5 bases at J, with 16 bases between the two ends. Germline V gene sequence: CDR1 MDHEN, CDR2 SYDVKM.

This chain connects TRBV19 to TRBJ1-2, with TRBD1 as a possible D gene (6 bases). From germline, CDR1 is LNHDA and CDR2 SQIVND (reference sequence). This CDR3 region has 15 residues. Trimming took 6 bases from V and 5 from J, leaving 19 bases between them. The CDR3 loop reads CASRKPGQGVYGYTF. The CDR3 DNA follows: TGTGCCAGTAGGAAACCGGGACAAGGGGTGTATGGCTACACCTTC. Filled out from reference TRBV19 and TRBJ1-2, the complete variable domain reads DGGITQSPKYLFRKEGQNVTLSCEQNLNHDAMYWYRQDPGQGLRLIYYSQIVNDFQKGDIAEGYSVSREKKESFPLTVTSAQKNPTAFYLCASRKPGQGVYGYTFGSGTRLTVV.

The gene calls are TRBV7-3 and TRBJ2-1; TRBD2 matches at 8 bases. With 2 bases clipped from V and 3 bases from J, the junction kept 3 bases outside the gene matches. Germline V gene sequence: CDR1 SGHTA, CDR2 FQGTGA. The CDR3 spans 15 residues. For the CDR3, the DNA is TGTGCCAGCAGCTTACGAAGCGGGAGCTACAATGAGCAGTTCTTC. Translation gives CASSLRSGSYNEQFF.

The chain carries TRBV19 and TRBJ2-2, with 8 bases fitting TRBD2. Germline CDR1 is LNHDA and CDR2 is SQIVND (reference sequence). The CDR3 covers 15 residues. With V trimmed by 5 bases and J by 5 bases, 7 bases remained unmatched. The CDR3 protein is CASSGSGSVTGELFF. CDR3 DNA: TGTGCCAGTAGTGGGAGCGGGAGTGTTACCGGGGAGCTGTTTTTT. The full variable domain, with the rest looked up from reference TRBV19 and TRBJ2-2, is DGGITQSPKYLFRKEGQNVTLSCEQNLNHDAMYWYRQDPGQGLRLIYYSQIVNDFQKGDIAEGYSVSREKKESFPLTVTSAQKNPTAFYLCASSGSGSVTGELFFGEGSRLTVL.